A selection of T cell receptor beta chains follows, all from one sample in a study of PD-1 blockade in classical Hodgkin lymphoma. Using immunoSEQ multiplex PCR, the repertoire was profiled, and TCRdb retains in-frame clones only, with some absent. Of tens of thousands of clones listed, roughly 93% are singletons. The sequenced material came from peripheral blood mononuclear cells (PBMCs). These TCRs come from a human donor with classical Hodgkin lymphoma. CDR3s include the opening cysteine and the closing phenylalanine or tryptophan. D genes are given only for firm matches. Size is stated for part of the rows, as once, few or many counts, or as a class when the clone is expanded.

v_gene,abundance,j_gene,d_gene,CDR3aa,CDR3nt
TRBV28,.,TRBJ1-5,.,CASSFGLSGGNQPQHF,TGTGCCAGCAGTTTCGGCCTAAGTGGGGGCAATCAGCCCCAGCATTTT
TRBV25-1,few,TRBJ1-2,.,CASIPGDYGYTF,TGTGCCAGCATTCCGGGGGACTATGGCTACACCTTC
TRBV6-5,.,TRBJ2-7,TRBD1,CASRAGGVGEQYF,TGTGCCAGCAGGGCAGGGGGCGTGGGCGAGCAGTACTTC
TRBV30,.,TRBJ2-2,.,CACSRLANTGELFF,TGTGCCTGTTCGCGGCTAGCGAACACCGGGGAGCTGTTTTTT
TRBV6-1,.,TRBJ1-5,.,CASSALITGNQPQHF,TGTGCCAGCAGCGCGTTGATTACTGGCAATCAGCCCCAGCATTTT
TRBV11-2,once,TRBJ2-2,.,CASSPRAGELFF,TGTGCCAGCAGCCCCAGGGCCGGGGAGCTGTTTTTT
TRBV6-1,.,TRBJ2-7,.,CASSESGDEQYF,TGTGCCAGCAGTGAATCGGGGGACGAGCAGTACTTC
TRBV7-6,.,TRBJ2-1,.,CASGRGTYNEQFF,TGTGCCAGCGGGCGGGGTACCTACAATGAGCAGTTCTTC
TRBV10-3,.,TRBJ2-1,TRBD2,CAIKDPRTSSHEQFF,TGTGCCATCAAAGACCCGAGGACTAGCTCCCATGAGCAGTTCTTC
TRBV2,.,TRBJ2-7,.,CASSDSVYGLEQYF,TGTGCCAGCAGTGATAGTGTTTACGGGCTCGAGCAGTACTTC
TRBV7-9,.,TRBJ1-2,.,CASSLGRGASGYTF,TGTGCCAGCAGCTTAGGTCGGGGGGCAAGCGGCTACACCTTC
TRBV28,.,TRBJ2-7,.,CASSYYEQYF,TGTGCCAGCAGCTACTACGAGCAGTACTTC
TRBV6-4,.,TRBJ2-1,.,CASSESFGGLEQFF,TGTGCCAGCAGTGAGTCCTTCGGGGGGCTTGAGCAGTTCTTC
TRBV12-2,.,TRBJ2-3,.,CASRPGTGSTDTQYF,TGTGCAAGTCGCCCGGGGACAGGGTCAACAGATACGCAGTATTTT
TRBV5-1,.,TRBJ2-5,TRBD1,CASSLALAGGETQYF,TGCGCCAGCAGCTTGGCCTTGGCAGGGGGCGAGACCCAGTACTTC
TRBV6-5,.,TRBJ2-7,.,CASRGTSPHEQYF,TGTGCCAGCAGGGGTACTAGTCCCCACGAGCAGTACTTC
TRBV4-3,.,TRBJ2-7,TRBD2,CASSQDSSGSYEQYF,TGCGCCAGCAGCCAAGATTCTAGCGGGAGTTACGAGCAGTACTTC
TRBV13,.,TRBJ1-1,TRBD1,CASSDRDRGMNTEAFF,TGTGCCAGCAGCGACCGGGACAGAGGCATGAACACTGAAGCTTTCTTT
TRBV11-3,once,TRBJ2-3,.,CASSPGDSNTDTQYF,TGTGCCAGCTCCCCGGGGGATAGTAACACAGATACGCAGTATTTT
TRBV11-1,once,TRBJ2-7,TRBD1,CASSLGGTAGYEQYF,TGTGCCAGCAGCTTAGGGGGGACAGCAGGCTACGAGCAGTACTTC
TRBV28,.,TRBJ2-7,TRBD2,CASSSSGRGYEQYF,TGTGCCAGCAGTTCTAGCGGGAGAGGATACGAGCAGTACTTC
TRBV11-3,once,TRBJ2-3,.,CASSLGDRGSTDTQYF,TGTGCCAGCAGCTTAGGTGATAGGGGCAGCACAGATACGCAGTATTTT
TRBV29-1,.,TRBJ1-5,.,CSVTQGPNQPQHF,TGCAGCGTAACCCAGGGTCCGAATCAGCCCCAGCATTTT
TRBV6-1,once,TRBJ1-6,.,CASSENRLRSPLHF,TGTGCCAGCAGTGAAAACAGACTGAGGTCACCCCTCCACTTT
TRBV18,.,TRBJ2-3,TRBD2,CASSPRLAGVSTDTQYF,TGTGCCAGCTCACCCAGACTAGCGGGCGTTAGCACAGATACGCAGTATTTT
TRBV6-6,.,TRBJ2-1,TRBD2,CASSYSGGGANEQFF,TGTGCCAGCAGTTACTCGGGGGGAGGGGCGAATGAGCAGTTCTTC
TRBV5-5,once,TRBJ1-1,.,CASSLLGGVAEAFF,TGTGCCAGCAGCTTGTTGGGGGGCGTAGCTGAAGCTTTCTTT
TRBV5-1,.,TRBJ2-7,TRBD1,CASAPGTGFYEQYF,TGCGCCAGCGCACCCGGGACAGGGTTCTACGAGCAGTACTTC
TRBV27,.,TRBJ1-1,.,CASSLSPGGEAFF,TGTGCCAGCAGTTTGAGTCCCGGCGGTGAAGCTTTCTTT
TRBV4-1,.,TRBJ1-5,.,CASSQALNQPQHF,TGCGCCAGCAGCCAGGCACTTAATCAGCCCCAGCATTTT
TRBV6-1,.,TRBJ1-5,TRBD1,CASSVLGTGGNQPQHF,TGTGCCAGCAGTGTGCTCGGGACAGGGGGCAATCAGCCCCAGCATTTT
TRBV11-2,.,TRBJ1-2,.,CASSLGGSHYGYTF,TGTGCCAGCAGCTTAGGAGGTTCCCACTATGGCTACACCTTC
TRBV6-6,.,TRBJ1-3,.,CASSSEGVSGNTIYF,TGTGCCAGCAGTTCTGAAGGGGTATCCGGAAACACCATATATTTT
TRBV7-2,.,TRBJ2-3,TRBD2,CASSLAGSGTRRDTQYF,TGTGCCAGCAGCTTAGCGGGTAGCGGGACTAGAAGAGATACGCAGTATTTT
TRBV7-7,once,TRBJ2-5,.,CASSARRDRETQYF,TGTGCCAGCAGCGCCCGAAGGGATAGGGAGACCCAGTACTTC
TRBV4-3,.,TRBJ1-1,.,CASSQDRNTEAFF,TGCGCCAGCAGCCAAGATCGGAACACTGAAGCTTTCTTT
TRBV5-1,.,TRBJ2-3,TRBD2,CASSSAGTSARGLGDTQYF,TGCGCCAGCAGCTCAGCCGGGACTAGCGCGCGAGGGCTAGGGGATACGCAGTATTTT
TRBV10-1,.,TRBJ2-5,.,CASSGQLGETQYF,TGCGCCAGCAGTGGACAGCTCGGGGAGACCCAGTACTTC
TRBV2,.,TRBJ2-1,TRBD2,CASSEEGGSYNEQFF,TGTGCCAGCAGTGAAGAGGGCGGGAGCTACAATGAGCAGTTCTTC
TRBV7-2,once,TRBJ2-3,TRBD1,CASSLAYRGRDTQYF,TGTGCCAGCAGCTTAGCTTACAGGGGGCGAGATACGCAGTATTTT
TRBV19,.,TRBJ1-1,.,CASSILVRNTEAFF,TGTGCCAGTAGTATATTGGTCCGGAACACTGAAGCTTTCTTT
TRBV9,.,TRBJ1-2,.,CASSVGAGRKENGYTF,TGTGCCAGCAGCGTAGGGGCAGGGCGTAAGGAAAATGGCTACACCTTC